This T cell receptor beta chain was recorded in a study of blood T cell repertoires in COVID-19. About the study: The United States, Italy and Spain were the sources of the acute and convalescent COVID-19 samples. PBMCs, B-cell-depleted T cells, or T cells provided the cDNA or gDNA that made up the material.

In the original processing: Counts of nucleated cells, estimated from reference gene primer amplification, were obtained. Here immunoSEQ multiplex PCR was the method, and the copy in TCRdb shows in-frame clones only, minus some. That table supplies the V and J calls and clone size; D and trimming were determined from the DNA. The table has fewer than 250,000 clones, 65% to 85% seen once. Germline loops: CDR1 DFQATT, CDR2 SNEGSKA (reference sequence). Between the trimmed V and J ends, which lost 3 bases and 4 bases, there was a span of 16 bases. This CDR3 comprises 14 residues. V usage is TRBV20-1 and J usage is TRBJ2-7, with a possible D match to TRBD2 (5 bases). This receptor was taken from a man aged 50 to 59 with active or convalescent COVID-19. Sequenced input: peripheral blood. In DNA form, the CDR3 reads TGCAGTGCTAGTCCAGGACTCCGCCCATACGAGCAGTACTTC. Translated, it gives CSASPGLRPYEQYF.